The entry below describes one T cell receptor (beta chain). In the source study's methods: Researchers report that nucleated cell counts were estimated from reference gene primer amplification. Clones were read by immunoSEQ multiplex PCR, and TCRdb kept only the in-frame ones, dropping some. The V and J calls and the clone size are those of that table, but D and trimming were determined from the DNA. The repertoire consists of hundreds of thousands of clones, with 86% occurring once and the leading ten covering roughly 4%. This entry comes from a study of blood T cell repertoires in COVID-19. In the study overall: The study drew acute and convalescent COVID-19 samples from the United States, Italy and Spain.

Trimming removed 0 bases from V and 4 bases from J, with 10 bases in between. Germline V CDR1 and CDR2: SGDLS, YYNGEE. CDR3 length equals 15 residues. V and J are TRBV9 and TRBJ1-4, with D perhaps TRBD1 (6 bases). The origin of this receptor is a woman in her 30s who had been exposed to COVID-19. The sample consisted of PBMCs or T cells enriched from blood (not recorded which). For the CDR3, the DNA is TGTGCCAGCAGCGTAGGTGACAGGAGTAATGAAAAACTGTTTTTT. Protein: CASSVGDRSNEKLFF.